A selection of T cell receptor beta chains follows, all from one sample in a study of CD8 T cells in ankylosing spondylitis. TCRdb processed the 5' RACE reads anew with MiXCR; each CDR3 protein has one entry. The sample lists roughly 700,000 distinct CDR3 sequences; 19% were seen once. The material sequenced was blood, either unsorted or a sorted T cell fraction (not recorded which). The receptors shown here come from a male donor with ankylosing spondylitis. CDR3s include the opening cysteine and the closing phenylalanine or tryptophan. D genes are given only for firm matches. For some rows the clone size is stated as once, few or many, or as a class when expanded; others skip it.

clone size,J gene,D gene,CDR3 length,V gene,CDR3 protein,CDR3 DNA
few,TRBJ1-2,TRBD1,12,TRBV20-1,CSATDRVYGYTF,TGCAGTGCGACGGACAGGGTGTATGGCTACACCTTC
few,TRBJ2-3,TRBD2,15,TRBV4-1,CASSSSGAITDTQYF,TGCGCCAGCAGCTCTAGCGGAGCAATCACAGATACGCAGTATTTT
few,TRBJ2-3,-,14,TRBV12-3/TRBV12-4,CASSRTTGTNTQYF,TGTGCCAGCAGTCGCACAACAGGGACGAATACGCAGTATTTT
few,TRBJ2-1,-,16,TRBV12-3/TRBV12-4,CASSLGGVSSYNEQFF,TGTGCCAGCAGTTTGGGCGGGGTGAGCTCCTACAATGAGCAGTTCTTC
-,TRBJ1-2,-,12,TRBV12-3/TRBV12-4,CASSLGGGRATF,TGTGCCAGCAGCCTAGGGGGAGGGAGGGCCACCTTC
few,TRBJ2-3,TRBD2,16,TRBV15,CATSRDLAGGTDTQYF,TGTGCCACCAGCAGAGATTTAGCGGGGGGAACAGATACGCAGTATTTT
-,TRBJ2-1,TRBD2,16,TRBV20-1,CSAPPPAGGPLSEQFF,TGCAGTGCTCCTCCGCCGGCGGGAGGGCCATTAAGTGAGCAGTTCTTC
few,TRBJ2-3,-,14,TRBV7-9,CASSLGNPGDTQYF,TGTGCCAGCAGCTTAGGGAACCCGGGAGATACGCAGTATTTT
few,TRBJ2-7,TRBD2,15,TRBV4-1,CASSQASGGSYEQYF,TGCGCCAGCAGCCAAGCCAGCGGGGGAAGCTACGAGCAGTACTTC
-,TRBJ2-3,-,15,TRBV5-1,CASSFSGRDTDTQYF,TGCGCCAGCAGCTTTTCGGGGCGCGACACAGATACGCAGTATTTT
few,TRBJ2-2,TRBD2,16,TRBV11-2,CASRGGASGNTGELFF,TGTGCCAGCAGGGGAGGTGCTAGCGGTAACACCGGGGAGCTGTTTTTT
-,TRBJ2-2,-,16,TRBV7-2,CASSLRNIGNTGELFF,TGTGCCAGCAGCTTGCGGAACATTGGGAACACCGGGGAGCTGTTTTTT
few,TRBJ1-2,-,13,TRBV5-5,CASSPRRENGYTF,TGTGCCAGCAGCCCCCGCAGGGAAAATGGCTACACCTTC
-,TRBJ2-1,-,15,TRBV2,CASSGLLANDNEQFF,TGTGCCAGCAGCGGCCTTTTAGCGAACGACAATGAGCAGTTCTTC
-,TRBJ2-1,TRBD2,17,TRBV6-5,CASSYSKAGVSYNEQFF,TGTGCCAGCAGTTACTCGAAAGCGGGAGTTTCCTACAATGAGCAGTTCTTC
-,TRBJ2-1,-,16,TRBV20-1,CSARGLSPSPNNEQFF,TGCAGTGCTAGGGGGCTATCCCCCAGCCCCAACAATGAGCAGTTCTTC
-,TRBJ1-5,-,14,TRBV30,CAWSVVTSNQPQHF,TGTGCCTGGAGTGTGGTGACTAGCAATCAGCCCCAGCATTTT
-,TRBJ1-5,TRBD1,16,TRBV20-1,CSARETDRRGNQPQHF,TGCAGTGCTAGAGAGACGGACAGGAGGGGCAATCAGCCCCAGCATTTT
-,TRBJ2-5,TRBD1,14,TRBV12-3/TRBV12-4,CASSWDRGRETQYF,TGTGCCAGCAGTTGGGACAGGGGGAGAGAGACCCAGTACTTC
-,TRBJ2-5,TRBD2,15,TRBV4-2,CASSQAGGRQETQYF,TGTGCCAGCAGCCAGGCGGGGGGACGACAAGAGACCCAGTACTTC
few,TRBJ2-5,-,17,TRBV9,CASSVGSSFRRKETQYF,TGTGCCAGCAGCGTAGGTTCTTCCTTTCGGCGGAAAGAGACCCAGTACTTC
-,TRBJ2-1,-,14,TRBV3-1,CASSQVPGYHEQFF,TGTGCCAGCAGCCAAGTTCCGGGGTACCATGAGCAGTTCTTC
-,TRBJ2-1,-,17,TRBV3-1,CASSQDAAPRSYNEQFF,TGTGCCAGCAGCCAAGATGCGGCTCCTCGTTCCTACAATGAGCAGTTCTTC
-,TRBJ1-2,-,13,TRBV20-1,CSASWHRGYGYTF,TGCAGTGCTAGTTGGCATCGGGGCTATGGCTACACCTTC
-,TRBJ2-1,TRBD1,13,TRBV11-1,CASSINRGNEQFF,TGTGCCAGCAGCATCAACAGGGGCAATGAGCAGTTCTTC
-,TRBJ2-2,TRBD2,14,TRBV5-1,CASSLVSGTGELFF,TGCGCCAGCAGCTTGGTTAGCGGGACCGGGGAGCTGTTTTTT
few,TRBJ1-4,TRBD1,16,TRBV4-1,CASSQEGQGVGEKLFF,TGCGCCAGCAGCCAAGAGGGACAGGGGGTTGGTGAAAAACTGTTTTTT
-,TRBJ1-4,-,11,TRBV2,CASSEDRELFF,TGTGCCAGCAGTGAAGATCGGGAACTGTTTTTT
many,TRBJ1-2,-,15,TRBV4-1,CASSPTVGDTYGYTF,TGCGCCAGCAGCCCAACTGTGGGTGACACATATGGCTACACCTTC
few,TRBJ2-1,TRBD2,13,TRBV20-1,CSAPTLLANEQFF,TGCAGTGCCCCGACTTTACTAGCGAATGAGCAGTTCTTC
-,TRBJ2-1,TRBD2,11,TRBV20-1,CSGGRAGEQFF,TGCAGTGGGGGGAGGGCCGGTGAGCAGTTCTTC
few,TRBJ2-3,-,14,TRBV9,CASSPSVITDTQYF,TGTGCCAGCAGCCCTAGCGTTATCACAGATACGCAGTATTTT
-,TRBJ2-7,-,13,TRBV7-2,CASSPGVQREQYF,TGTGCCAGCAGCCCGGGAGTACAGCGGGAGCAGTACTTC
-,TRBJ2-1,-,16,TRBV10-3,CAISESEWGLNNEQFF,TGTGCCATCAGTGAGTCTGAGTGGGGGCTCAACAATGAGCAGTTCTTC
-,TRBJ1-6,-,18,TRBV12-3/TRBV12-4,CASCPRRGRESYNSPLHF,TGTGCCAGCTGCCCCCGACGAGGGAGAGAATCCTATAATTCACCCCTCCACTTT
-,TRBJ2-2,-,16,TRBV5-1,CASSLDPGGNTGELFF,TGCGCCAGCAGCTTGGATCCCGGGGGGAACACCGGGGAGCTGTTTTTT
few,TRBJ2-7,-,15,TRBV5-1,CASSLDPGLADEQYF,TGCGCCAGCAGCCTGGATCCGGGGCTAGCTGACGAGCAGTACTTC
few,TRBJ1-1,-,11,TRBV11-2,CASSQGPEAFF,TGTGCCAGCAGCCAAGGTCCTGAAGCTTTCTTT
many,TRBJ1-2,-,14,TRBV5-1,CASSLEGLNYGYTF,TGCGCCAGCAGCTTGGAAGGCTTAAACTATGGCTACACCTTC
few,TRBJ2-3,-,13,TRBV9,CASSVGRRDTQYF,TGTGCCAGCAGCGTAGGACGGCGTGATACGCAGTATTTT